This TCR beta chain came from a study of T cell changes during pregnancy in multiple sclerosis. From germline, CDR1 is LNHNV and CDR2 YYDKDF (reference sequence). There are 11 residues in the CDR3. V dropped 0 bases and J dropped 13 bases, with 7 bases sitting between them. The assay was immunoSEQ multiplex PCR, and TCRdb's table has in-frame clones only and misses some. The data show 15,000 to 17,000 clones, roughly four fifths seen once. Sequencing used CD8+ T cells from peripheral blood mononuclear cells, obtained after pregnancy. This receptor was taken from a female donor in good health, enrolled as a control in a pregnancy study. The chain carries TRBV15 and TRBJ1-5, with D uncertain. CDR3 DNA: TGTGCCACCAGCAGAGAGTTCGAGCAGCATTTT. Translated: CATSREFEQHF. Looking up the rest from reference TRBV15 and TRBJ1-5 gives the full variable domain: DAMVIQNPRYQVTQFGKPVTLSCSQTLNHNVMYWYQQKSSQAPKLLFHYYDKDFNNEADTPDNFQSRRPNTSFCFLDIRSPGLGDTAMYLCATSREFEQHFGDGTRLSIL.